The 20 T cell receptor beta chains listed next were all sequenced from one sample in a study of T cells in Graves' hyperthyroidism and ophthalmopathy. The CDR3 regions of TCR beta were amplified from RNA transcripts. TCR CDR3 underwent first-round RT-PCR with the HTBI primer set. In TCRdb, the multiplex PCR reads were re-called with MiXCR into one record per CDR3 protein. The sample yields some 620,000 distinct CDR3 sequences, 15% to 20% seen once. Source material: blood. These receptors were collected from a woman in her 30s with Graves' hyperthyroidism.

In its sample, this clonotype was seen many times. The V gene is TRBV3-1, the J gene TRBJ2-5; D is unclear. CDR3 size: 13 residues. V was cut by 4 bases and J by 5 bases, with 11 bases left in between. Germline loops: CDR1 LGHDT, CDR2 YNNKEL (reference sequence). CDR3 sequence: CASSLGRRETQYF. The DNA of the CDR3 is TGTGCCAGCAGCCTCGGAAGGCGGGAGACCCAGTACTTC.

This clonotype came up many times. J is TRBJ1-6 and V is TRBV6-1, with D possibly being TRBD1 (5 bases). From germline, CDR1 is MNHNS and CDR2 SASEGT. The CDR3 extends over 13 amino acids. Deletions cut 5 bases from V and 9 bases from J, with 11 bases between. DNA of the CDR3: TGTGCCAGCAGTTATGACGGGGGTTCACCCCTCCACTTT. It codes for CASSYDGGSPLHF.

At least ten counts were recorded for this clonotype. The CDR3 nucleotides read TGCAGCGCGAACTCGGAGGGGACTAGCGGCTACGAGCAGTACTTC. Translated: CSANSEGTSGYEQYF. The chain uses TRBV29-1 and TRBJ2-7, with TRBD2 matching 11 bases. Germline CDR1 SQVTM, CDR2 ANQGSEA. V lost 7 bases to trimming and J lost 3 bases; unmatched junction nucleotides: 11. The CDR3 covers 15 residues.

This clonotype was counted many times. The V and J genes are TRBV2 and TRBJ2-5; 7 bases line up with TRBD2. The CDR3 consists of 15 residues. Germline trimming cut 4 bases from V and 5 bases from J; bases unmatched to any gene: 10. Germline V gene lookup returns CDR1 SNHLY and CDR2 FYNNEI. In nucleotides, the CDR3 is TGTGCCAGCAGTGCTCTTTCGGGCGGGGGTGAGACCCAGTACTTC. Amino acid sequence: CASSALSGGGETQYF.

The chain is built from TRBV4-2 and TRBJ2-7; 10 bases match TRBD2. The CDR3 has 16 amino acids. CDR1 and CDR2 from the germline V gene are LGHNA and YNFKEQ. Trimming at V came to 0 bases and at J to 7 bases, leaving 9 bases not matched to a gene. CDR3 protein: CASSQDLAGVLREQYF. CDR3 DNA: TGTGCCAGCAGCCAAGATCTAGCGGGAGTATTGAGGGAGCAGTACTTC.

This chain joins TRBV7-9 and TRBJ2-7; D is ambiguous. CDR3 size: 17 residues. V lost 2 bases and J lost 4, with 21 bases in between. Germline V lookup: CDR1 SEHNR, CDR2 FQNEAQ (reference sequence). In nucleotides, the CDR3 is TGTGCCAGCAGCTTAACTTCCCAGAATTTGGGATGGTACGAGCAGTACTTC. Protein product: CASSLTSQNLGWYEQYF.

There are many counts of this clonotype. This chain connects TRBV20-1 to TRBJ2-7; no clear D. CDR1 is DFQATT and CDR2 is SNEGSKA in the germline V gene (reference sequence). Trimming pared 1 base from V and 1 base from J, leaving 5 bases between. This CDR3 spans 12 amino acids. The CDR3 loop reads CSARVSSYEQYF. In DNA, the CDR3 is TGCAGTGCTAGAGTAAGTTCCTACGAGCAGTACTTC.

This chain links TRBV7-2 with TRBJ1-2; D is possibly TRBD1 (5 bases). The V gene's germline CDR1 is SGHTA and CDR2 FQGNSA. The CDR3 sequence is 12 residues long. V dropped 1 base and J dropped 7 bases, with 7 bases sitting between them. The CDR3 nucleotides are TGTGCCAGCAGCTTAGTTCAGGGTGGCTACACCTTC. Its protein product is CASSLVQGGYTF.

The genes are TRBV4-1 and TRBJ2-1; D gene unclear. The CDR3 has 16 residues. V was trimmed by 1 base and J by 0 bases, leaving 10 bases between them. Germline V gene data show CDR1 as MGHRA and CDR2 as YSYEKL. DNA of the CDR3: TGCGCCAGCAGCCAAGGGCCAATCCGCTCCTACAATGAGCAGTTCTTC. It translates to CASSQGPIRSYNEQFF.

This clonotype was seen ten or more times. This chain joins TRBV6-5 and TRBJ2-7; D not resolved. This CDR3 is 12 amino acids long. V lost 2 bases, J lost 6 bases, and 8 bases lay in between. From germline, CDR1 is MNHEY and CDR2 SVGAGI. The CDR3 spells CASSYPKGEQYF. For the CDR3, the DNA is TGTGCCAGCAGTTACCCGAAAGGCGAGCAGTACTTC.

This clonotype was observed a few times. A junction end diverges from the germline sequence, so it may reflect a read error. V is TRBV12-3 or TRBV12-4 and J is TRBJ2-2; 9 nucleotides match TRBD1. This CDR3 contains 19 residues. Here the CDR3 reads CASSGGAPGQGVFTGGLFF. Written as DNA, the CDR3 is TGTGCCAGCAGTGGGGGGGCCCCGGGACAGGGAGTGTTCACCGGGGGGCTGTTTTTT.

This clonotype has a single count. V usage is TRBV7-9 and J usage is TRBJ2-2; 8 nucleotides agree with TRBD2. Per germline, CDR1 SEHNR and CDR2 FQNEAQ (reference sequence). J lost 0 bases, V lost 6 bases, and 6 bases had no gene match. The CDR3 has 16 residues. Here the CDR3 reads CASRRPGLANTGELFF. Written as DNA, the CDR3 is TGTGCCAGCAGGCGACCGGGACTAGCGAACACCGGGGAGCTGTTTTTT.

As concerns this clonotype: Possible read error: a much larger clone is one base away. The chain joins TRBV28 to TRBJ2-7, with D perhaps being TRBD1 or TRBD2 (6 bases each). CDR1 and CDR2 from the germline V gene are MDHEN and SYDVKM. The CDR3 loop spans 18 amino acids. The ends were cut back, 8 bases at V and 0 bases at J, with 26 bases in the middle. The CDR3 nucleotides read TGTGCCAGCGGTTATGGGCTTTTCGGGGGCGGAGACTCCTACGAGCAGTACTTC. Its protein product is CASGYGLFGGGDSYEQYF.

The rearrangement links TRBV9 to TRBJ1-1, with D tentatively TRBD1 (5 bases). The CDR3 covers 14 residues. The V gene lost 3 bases and the J gene lost 3 bases, with 12 bases spanning the gap. Per germline, CDR1 SGDLS and CDR2 YYNGEE. CDR3 bases: TGTGCCAGCAGCGCCGAGGGGAGGGACACTGAAGCTTTCTTT. Its protein product is CASSAEGRDTEAFF.

The V and J genes are TRBV12-3 or TRBV12-4 and TRBJ2-5; D call uncertain. V was pared by 3 bases and J by 5 bases, with 10 bases between. CDR3 length: 13 amino acids. CDR3 coding DNA: TGTGCCAGCAGTTTGCGTCAGTTTGAGACCCAGTACTTC. Amino acid sequence: CASSLRQFETQYF.

The table lists this clonotype with many counts. In DNA, the CDR3 is TGCAGTGCTAGACAGGAACCAAGCTCCTATAATTCACCCCTCCACTTT. As protein: CSARQEPSSYNSPLHF. V usage is TRBV20-1 and J usage is TRBJ1-6; unclear D gene. Between the trimmed V and J ends, which lost 2 bases and 0 bases, there was a span of 11 bases. This CDR3 comprises 16 residues. Germline V CDR1 and CDR2: DFQATT, SNEGSKA (reference sequence).

This clonotype was observed a few times. V usage is TRBV13 and J usage is TRBJ2-7, with TRBD2 matching over 9 bases. Unmatched junction bases numbered 12, after V lost 5 bases and J lost 4 bases. The CDR3 is 16 amino acids. The germline V gene encodes CDR1 PRHDT and CDR2 FYEKMQ (reference sequence). The DNA for the CDR3 is TGTGCCAGCAGCCGACTAGCGGATCTAGGCCTTTACGAGCAGTACTTC. Its protein product is CASSRLADLGLYEQYF.

This clonotype was detected a few times. The chain is built from TRBV24-1 and TRBJ2-3; D is unresolved. Looked up from germline, CDR1 is KGHDR and CDR2 is SFDVKD. V was trimmed by 3 bases and J by 5 bases, leaving 8 bases between them. The CDR3 extends over 13 amino acids. The CDR3 here is CATSDIAEDTQYF. In nucleotides, the CDR3 is TGTGCCACCAGTGATATCGCCGAAGATACGCAGTATTTT.

This clonotype was detected ten times or more. The junction does not match germline at one end; this may be a read error. The CDR3 reads CASSLPAGTGCCLCEQYF. The CDR3, as DNA: TGTGCTAGCAGCTTACCGGCAGGGACAGGGTGTTGTCTCTGCGAGCAGTACTTC. This chain uses TRBV7-7 with TRBJ2-7; 9 bases line up with TRBD1. The CDR3 sequence is 18 residues long. Germline V lookup: CDR1 SSHAT, CDR2 FNYEAQ (reference sequence).

CDR3 in DNA: TGTGCCAGCACCCAAATGGGTAGTCCGGGAGGCTACACCTTC. As protein: CASTQMGSPGGYTF. V usage is TRBV27 and J usage is TRBJ1-2; no definite D call. The CDR3 contains 14 residues. Looked up from germline, CDR1 is MNHEY and CDR2 is SMNVEV (reference sequence). V was shortened by 7 bases and J by 8 bases, with 20 bases between the two germline ends.